The 15 T cell receptor beta chains reported below all come from one sample, sequenced in a study of technical replicates of blood from a handful of donors (dated by TCRdb to about 2017). The method behind the library was the immunoSEQ multiplex PCR assay. Imported from immuneACCESS, the table was reduced by TCRdb to in-frame sequences with V and J called. These copies leave out some clones; in studies compared against another copy, an unresolved V gene accounts for under half, and the cause of the remainder is not known. The sample data list tens of thousands of clones, and around 92% of these were observed just once. The top ten hold approximately 0.4% of the sample. Sequencing was carried out using T cells isolated from PBMCs. All receptors come from a human donor in good health. Some clones in this sample may be carry-over from other donors' samples.

CDR3 nucleotides: TGTGCCAGCTCACTTCTAGCGGGAGACGGTTACGAGCAGTACTTC. Amino acids: CASSLLAGDGYEQYF. The J gene is TRBJ2-7, the V gene TRBV18, with 10 bases lining up with TRBD2. Germline CDR1 and CDR2: KGHSH and LQKENI. The CDR3 length is 15 residues. The V and J ends lost 4 bases and 4 bases, in that order; junction bases with no gene match: 7.

V and J are TRBV29-1 and TRBJ2-3; 9 bases map to TRBD2. CDR1 is SQVTM, CDR2 ANQGSEA, per germline. The J segment lost 2 bases and the V segment lost 6 bases, leaving 6 bases of the junction unmatched. This CDR3 spans 14 amino acids. CDR3 sequence reads: CSVQTSGFTDTQYF. The CDR3 region has the DNA TGCAGCGTACAGACTAGCGGTTTCACAGATACGCAGTATTTT.

Written as DNA, the CDR3 is TGCGCCAGCAGCCACCCCGGTCCCAATGAGCAGTTCTTC. This sequence encodes CASSHPGPNEQFF. The chain combines TRBV4-1 with TRBJ2-1, with D unresolved. CDR1 MGHRA and CDR2 YSYEKL come from the germline V gene. The CDR3 loop spans 13 amino acids. The V gene lost 3 bases and the J gene lost 6 bases, with 9 bases spanning the gap.

DNA of the CDR3: TGTGCCAGCAGTCATAGTCCCAATCAGCCCCAGCATTTT. Translating gives CASSHSPNQPQHF. V and J are TRBV6-1 and TRBJ1-5; no firm D call. V shed 5 bases and J shed 3 bases, with 8 bases lying between them. This CDR3 has 13 residues. Looked up from germline, CDR1 is MNHNS and CDR2 is SASEGT.

This clone was detected only a few times. The rearrangement joins TRBV14 to TRBJ1-1; 9 positions agree with TRBD1. This CDR3 is 18 amino acids long. Germline V gives CDR1 SGHDN, CDR2 FVKESK. V was clipped by 0 bases and J by 4 bases; unmatched bases: 12. For the CDR3, the DNA is TGTGCCAGCAGCCAAGATCCGTGGACAGGGGCTTTGGGCACTGAAGCTTTCTTT. It yields the protein CASSQDPWTGALGTEAFF.

The chain employs TRBV25-1 and TRBJ2-1; 10 nucleotides align to TRBD2. Germline V gene data show CDR1 as MGHDK and CDR2 as SYGVNS. CDR3 size: 14 residues. The J segment lost 4 bases and the V segment lost 3 bases, leaving 0 bases of the junction unmatched. The CDR3 loop is CASSDSGGYNEQFF. The CDR3 DNA follows: TGTGCCAGCAGTGATAGCGGGGGGTACAATGAGCAGTTCTTC.

The gene calls are TRBV2 and TRBJ1-5; 7 nucleotides align to TRBD1. The germline gives CDR1 SNHLY, CDR2 FYNNEI. CDR3 length: 15 residues. V lost 6 bases and J lost 6; bases outside the gene matches: 11. This CDR3 is CASRASTGEAQPQHF. In nucleotides, the CDR3 is TGTGCCAGCAGGGCCTCTACAGGGGAAGCTCAGCCCCAGCATTTT.

This clone was counted between two and nine times. CDR3 nucleotide sequence: TGTGCCAGCAGCTTAACCCCACGGACAGGGGGGCTCAGGGAGACCCAGTACTTC. This translates into CASSLTPRTGGLRETQYF. The chain has TRBV7-2 and TRBJ2-5, with 10 bases matching TRBD1. CDR1 is SGHTA and CDR2 is FQGNSA in the germline V gene. V shed 2 bases and J 5 bases; nucleotides not matched to a gene: 14. CDR3 length equals 18 residues.

The chain carries TRBV19 and TRBJ1-2; 10 nucleotides match TRBD1. The CDR3 spans 13 residues. V gave up 8 bases and J gave up 8 bases; unmatched junction bases: 8. Germline loops: CDR1 LNHDA, CDR2 SQIVND (reference sequence). The CDR3 loop is CASSDRGLEGYTF. CDR3 coding DNA: TGTGCCAGTTCCGACAGGGGGCTTGAGGGCTACACCTTC.

This sequence joins TRBV7-3 and TRBJ1-2; maybe TRBD1 (5 bases). The germline V and J ends were trimmed by 7 bases and 7 bases, with 19 bases remaining between them. The CDR3 has 14 amino acids. The germline CDR1 and CDR2 sequences are SGHTA and FQGTGA. The CDR3 is CASKSTGSGGGYTF. The CDR3 bases are TGTGCCAGCAAATCTACGGGAAGCGGGGGTGGCTACACCTTC.

This rearrangement joins TRBV4-1 to TRBJ1-2, with D unresolved. V was shortened by 0 bases and J by 7 bases, with 6 bases between the two germline ends. Germline V gene sequence: CDR1 MGHRA, CDR2 YSYEKL. The CDR3 consists of 12 residues. The CDR3 region has the DNA TGCGCCAGCAGCCAAGAACGAGGTGGCTACACCTTC. Translation: CASSQERGGYTF.

This clone was recorded only once. The chain couples TRBV18 to TRBJ2-7; TRBD2 is a possible D gene (5 bases). The ends were cut back, 6 bases at V and 0 bases at J, with 15 bases in the middle. This CDR3 contains 15 residues. The germline V gene has CDR1 KGHSH and CDR2 LQKENI. The CDR3 DNA follows: TGTGCCAGCTCTACCGCCGCGGGTCTCTCCTACGAGCAGTACTTC. Translation gives CASSTAAGLSYEQYF.

CDR3: CASSPGGANTGELFF. The CDR3 region has the DNA TGTGCCAGCAGCCCAGGGGGAGCGAACACCGGGGAGCTGTTTTTT. This chain links TRBV7-9 with TRBJ2-2; 7 bases are a match to TRBD1. Germline CDR1 reads SEHNR; CDR2 reads FQNEAQ (reference sequence). The V and J ends lost 5 bases and 0 bases, in that order; junction bases with no gene match: 3. The CDR3 is made up of 15 amino acids.

This chain connects TRBV7-2 to TRBJ2-5; D unresolved. The CDR3 covers 14 residues. V dropped 7 bases and J dropped 6 bases, with 18 bases sitting between them. Germline assignment: CDR1 SGHTA and CDR2 FQGNSA. In nucleotides, the CDR3 is TGTGCCAGCACCCACGGAGAGGAGCAGAAGACCCAGTACTTC. Translation: CASTHGEEQKTQYF.

CDR3 in amino acids: CSVVVVLLNTEAFF. CDR3 in DNA: TGCAGCGTTGTGGTCGTACTCTTGAACACTGAAGCTTTCTTT. The chain links TRBV29-1 to TRBJ1-1; D gene unclear. V was trimmed by 4 bases and J by 0 bases, leaving 12 bases between them. CDR3 length: 14 amino acids. Germline V gene data show CDR1 as SQVTM and CDR2 as ANQGSEA.